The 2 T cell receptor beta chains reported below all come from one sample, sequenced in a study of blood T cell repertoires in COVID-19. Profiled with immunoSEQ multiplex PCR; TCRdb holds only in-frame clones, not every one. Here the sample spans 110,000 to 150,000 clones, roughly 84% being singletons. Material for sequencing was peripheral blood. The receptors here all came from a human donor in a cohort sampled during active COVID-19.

This CDR3 is CASSLGSGGVTYNEQFF. The CDR3 coding sequence is TGTGCCAGCAGCTTGGGGAGCGGGGGGGTCACCTACAATGAGCAGTTCTTC. The J gene is TRBJ2-1, the V gene TRBV5-4; the match to TRBD2 covers 10 bases. V lost 0 bases and J lost 2; bases outside the gene matches: 5. CDR3 size: 17 residues. Germline V gene lookup returns CDR1 SGHNT and CDR2 YYREEE (reference sequence).

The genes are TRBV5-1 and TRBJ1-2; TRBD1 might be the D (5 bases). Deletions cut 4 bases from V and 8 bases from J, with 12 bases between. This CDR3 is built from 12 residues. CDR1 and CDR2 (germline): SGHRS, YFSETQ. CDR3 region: CASSIQGRGYTF. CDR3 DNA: TGCGCCAGCAGCATCCAGGGAAGAGGCTACACCTTC. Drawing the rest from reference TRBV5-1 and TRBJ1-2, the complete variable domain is KAGVTQTPRYLIKTRGQQVTLSCSPISGHRSVSWYQQTPGQGLQFLFEYFSETQRNKGNFPGRFSGRQFSNSRSEMNVSTLELGDSALYLCASSIQGRGYTFGSGTRLTVV.